This is a list of T cell receptor beta chains from one sample in a study of blood T cell repertoires in COVID-19. The protocol was immunoSEQ multiplex PCR, while the TCRdb copy is restricted to in-frame clones and leaves out a portion. The table includes 250,000 or so clones, around 82% detected once. The sequencing input was peripheral blood. The receptors derive from a woman aged 70-85 years with acute or convalescent COVID-19. Each CDR3 is given with its conserved first and last residue. The D gene is left open where the match is weak. Expanded clones get a size class; other rows say once, few or many, or leave the size out.

CDR3	DNA	V	J	D	length	size
CASSPAIGTRNTGELFF	TGCGCCAGCAGCCCCGCAATCGGGACTAGGAACACCGGGGAGCTGTTTTTT	TRBV5-1	TRBJ2-2	TRBD2	17	NA
CASSPRRLSVNEQFF	TGTGCCAGCAGTCCCCGCCGGCTTAGCGTGAATGAGCAGTTCTTC	TRBV27	TRBJ2-1	NA	15	NA
CASSHPGTGGAGYGYTF	TGCGCCAGCAGCCACCCCGGGACAGGGGGCGCAGGTTATGGCTACACCTTC	TRBV4-1	TRBJ1-2	TRBD1	17	NA
CASSYYGGGSGNQPQHF	TGTGCCAGCAGTTACTATGGGGGCGGGAGCGGCAATCAGCCCCAGCATTTT	TRBV6-2/TRBV6-3	TRBJ1-5	NA	17	few
CASSMTGASTNEKLFF	TGTGCCAGCAGTATGACAGGGGCTTCGACTAATGAAAAACTGTTTTTT	TRBV28	TRBJ1-4	TRBD1	16	NA
CASSLGQPMNTEAFF	TGTGCCAGCAGTTTGGGACAACCGATGAACACTGAAGCTTTCTTT	TRBV28	TRBJ1-1	NA	15	NA
CASSSSLAGTQYF	TGTGCCAGCAGCTCTAGCTTGGCTGGGACCCAGTACTTC	TRBV7-2	TRBJ2-5	NA	13	NA
CASSPHSGIYNSPLHF	TGTGCCAGCAGTCCGCATTCGGGAATCTATAATTCACCCCTCCACTTT	TRBV27	TRBJ1-6	NA	16	few
CASSPWTGTYGYTF	TGTGCCAGCAGCCCCTGGACAGGGACCTATGGCTACACCTTC	TRBV7-9	TRBJ1-2	TRBD1	14	NA
CASSDSKGGGAETQYF	TGTGCCAGCAGTGACTCGAAAGGGGGGGGTGCAGAGACCCAGTACTTC	TRBV6-4	TRBJ2-5	NA	16	NA
CATRVQGIDGYTF	TGTGCCACCAGAGTACAGGGTATAGATGGCTACACCTTC	TRBV24-1	TRBJ1-2	NA	13	NA
CASSLESGGELFF	TGTGCCAGCAGCTTAGAGTCCGGCGGGGAGCTGTTTTTT	TRBV7-6	TRBJ2-2	NA	13	NA
CASSAGQGYGYTF	TGTGCCAGCAGTGCTGGACAGGGGTATGGCTACACCTTC	TRBV28	TRBJ1-2	TRBD1	13	NA
CASSLSTGVTGELFF	TGTGCCAGCAGCCTTTCCACAGGAGTCACCGGGGAGCTGTTTTTT	TRBV28	TRBJ2-2	NA	15	NA
CASRPISSGGTDTQYF	TGTGCCAGCAGGCCTATTTCAAGCGGGGGCACAGATACGCAGTATTTT	TRBV5-5	TRBJ2-3	TRBD2	16	NA
CASSLAPGVSTDTQYF	TGCGCCAGCAGCTTGGCCCCAGGGGTGTCGACAGATACGCAGTATTTT	TRBV5-1	TRBJ2-3	NA	16	few
CATSDPGGDNQPQHF	TGTGCCACCAGTGACCCCGGGGGGGACAATCAGCCCCAGCATTTT	TRBV24-1	TRBJ1-5	NA	15	NA
CASRSGDYGYTF	TGTGCCAGCAGGTCAGGGGACTATGGCTACACCTTC	TRBV2	TRBJ1-2	NA	12	NA
CSVEDPYRAATSNYGYTF	TGCAGCGTTGAAGATCCGTACAGGGCCGCCACTTCTAACTATGGCTACACCTTC	TRBV29-1	TRBJ1-2	NA	18	NA
CASRDRAGNPLSNTIYF	TGTGCCAGCAGGGACCGGGCAGGGAACCCACTCTCAAACACCATATATTTT	TRBV28	TRBJ1-3	NA	17	NA
CASSLTGLVNTEAFF	TGTGCCAGCAGCCTAACTGGACTGGTGAACACTGAAGCTTTCTTT	TRBV11-2	TRBJ1-1	NA	15	NA
CASSFGGQAEAFF	TGTGCCAGCAGCTTCGGGGGTCAAGCTGAAGCTTTCTTT	TRBV11-3	TRBJ1-1	NA	13	NA
CASSQEGQGASPLHF	TGCGCCAGCAGCCAAGAGGGACAGGGGGCCTCACCCCTCCACTTT	TRBV4-1	TRBJ1-6	TRBD1	15	NA
CASSPGTKDTQYF	TGTGCCAGCAGCCCTGGGACAAAAGATACGCAGTATTTT	TRBV7-2	TRBJ2-3	NA	13	NA
CSVLSGGNEKLFF	TGCAGCGTTTTGTCGGGGGGCAACGAAAAACTGTTTTTT	TRBV29-1	TRBJ1-4	NA	13	once
CASSSGQGLNTEAFF	TGTGCCAGCAGTTCGGGACAGGGGTTGAACACTGAAGCTTTCTTT	TRBV28	TRBJ1-1	TRBD1	15	NA
CASSFDRGWASAFF	TGTGCCAGCAGCTTCGACAGGGGCTGGGCGAGTGCTTTCTTT	TRBV7-8	TRBJ1-1	TRBD1	14	NA
CASSLGISGDLPQYF	TGTGCCAGCAGCTTAGGGATTAGCGGGGACCTACCGCAGTATTTT	TRBV7-8	TRBJ2-3	TRBD2	15	NA
CAWRQTGGSGGYTF	TGTGCCTGGAGGCAGACAGGGGGCTCGGGAGGCTACACCTTC	TRBV30	TRBJ1-2	TRBD1	14	NA